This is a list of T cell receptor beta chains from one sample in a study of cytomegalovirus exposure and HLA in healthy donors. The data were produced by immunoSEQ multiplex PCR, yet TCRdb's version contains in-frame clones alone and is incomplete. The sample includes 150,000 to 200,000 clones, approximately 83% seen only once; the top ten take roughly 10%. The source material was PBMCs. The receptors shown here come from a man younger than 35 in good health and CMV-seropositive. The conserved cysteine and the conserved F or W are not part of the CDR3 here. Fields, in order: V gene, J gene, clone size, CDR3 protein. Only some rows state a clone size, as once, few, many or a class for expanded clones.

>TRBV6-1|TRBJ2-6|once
ASSEAPHRMISGANVLT
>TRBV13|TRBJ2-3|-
ASSLGADTQY
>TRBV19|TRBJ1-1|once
ASSTGPTEAF
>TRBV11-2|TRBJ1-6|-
ASSLETEPPGYLH
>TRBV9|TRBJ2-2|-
ASSVAADGGELF
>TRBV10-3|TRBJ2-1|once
AIALSMAGGYNEQF
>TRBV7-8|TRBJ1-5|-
ASSLDLRGNQPQH
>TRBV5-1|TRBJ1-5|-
ASSFSGDSSNQPQH
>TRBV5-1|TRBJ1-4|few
ASSRSRDRVANNEKLF
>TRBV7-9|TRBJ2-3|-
ASSFRGRPDTQY
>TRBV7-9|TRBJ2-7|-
ASSSQGGDFYEQY
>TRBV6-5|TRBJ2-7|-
ASSYVGGPYEQY
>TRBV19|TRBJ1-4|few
ASMSQGDEKLF
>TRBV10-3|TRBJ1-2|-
AIRNGQGSTNYGYT
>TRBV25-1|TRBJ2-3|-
ASSDVGGTDTQY
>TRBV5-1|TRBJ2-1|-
ASSRGGGDNEQF
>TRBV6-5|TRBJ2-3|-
ASRDSGGRHSTQY
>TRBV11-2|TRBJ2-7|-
ASSSAGG
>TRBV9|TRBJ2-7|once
ASSVREGDYEQY
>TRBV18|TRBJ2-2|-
ASSPTRGRSGELF
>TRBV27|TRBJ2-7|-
ASTRSGAPSYEQY
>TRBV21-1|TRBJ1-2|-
ASSKAPPPRDRVNGYT
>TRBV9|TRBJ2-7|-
ASSVATGMNYEQY
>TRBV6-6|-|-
ASKGALSYEQY
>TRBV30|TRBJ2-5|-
AWSRRDTQETQY
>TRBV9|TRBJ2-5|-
ASSVDRGRETQY
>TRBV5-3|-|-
ARSFLGQGSSYEQY
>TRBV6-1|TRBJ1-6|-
ASSPGDRGSPLH
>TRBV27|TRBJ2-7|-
ASSFDRGLIYEQY
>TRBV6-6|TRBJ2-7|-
ASSYTPDREDEQY
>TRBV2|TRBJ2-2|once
ASSSLRGGAGELF
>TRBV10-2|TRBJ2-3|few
AVRRGDTQY
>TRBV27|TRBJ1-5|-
ASSSLAGGQPQH
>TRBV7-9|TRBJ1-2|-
ASSLSVYYGYT
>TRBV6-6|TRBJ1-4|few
ASSYIWSSEKLF
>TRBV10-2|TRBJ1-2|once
ASSDRVTDLPGYT
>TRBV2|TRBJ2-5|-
AGGSGGETQY
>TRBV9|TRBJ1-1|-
ASSDSNSGGSYTEAF
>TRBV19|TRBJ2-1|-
ASSIKGTGVPYNEQF
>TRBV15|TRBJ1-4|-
ATSREVRVAEKLF
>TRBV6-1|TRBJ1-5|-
ASSRGGINQPQH
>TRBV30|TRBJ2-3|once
AWSASGLQY
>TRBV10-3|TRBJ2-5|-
AIRAGTSKETQY
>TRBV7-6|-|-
ASSLGRSWDNYEQY
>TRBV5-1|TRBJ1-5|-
ASSLRGHQGQPQH
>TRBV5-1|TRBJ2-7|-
ASSSQGDYEQY
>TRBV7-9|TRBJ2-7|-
ASSPPTGSEEQY
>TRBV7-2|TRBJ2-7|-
ASSSLAGGLEQY
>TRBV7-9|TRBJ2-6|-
ASSAQGLGANVLT
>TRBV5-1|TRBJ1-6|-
ASSYPNTSTDLYNSPLH
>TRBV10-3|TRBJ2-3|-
AIRGLDTQY
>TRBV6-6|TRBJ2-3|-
ASSAPHSGQY
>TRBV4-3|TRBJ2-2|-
ASSQDRDRNTGELF
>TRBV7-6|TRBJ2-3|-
ASSSGQSDTQY
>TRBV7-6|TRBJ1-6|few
ASSLAGLGGSPLH
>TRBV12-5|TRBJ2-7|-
ASGSSTGGGHYEQY
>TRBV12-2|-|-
ASRLVCGSEYEQY
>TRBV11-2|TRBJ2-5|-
ASSLGRGGETQY
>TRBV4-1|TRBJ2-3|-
ASSQVMLISTDTQY